The 21 T cell receptor beta chains in this list originate from one sample, sequenced in a study of shared clonotypes between healthy human individuals. Sequencing used immunoSEQ multiplex PCR; TCRdb keeps in-frame clones, though not all of them. The data contain about 2.1 million clones, 90% to 95% of them seen just once; the ten biggest clones take up under 2%. In the naive CD8 group, cells lacked CD45RO and were positively selected for CCR7, so terminally differentiated effector memory CD45RA+ cells were left out. Material: naive CD8+ T cells from PBMCs. The receptors derive from a man between 18 and 29 years old in good health. Some clones in this sample may be carry-over from other donors' samples.

This sequence joins TRBV27 and TRBJ2-7; a possible D gene is TRBD1 (6 bases). Germline V gene sequence: CDR1 MNHEY, CDR2 SMNVEV (reference sequence). CDR3 length: 15 residues. With 0 bases removed from V and 3 bases from J, the gap between germline ends came to 12 bases. The chain's CDR3 is CASSLSWGPHYEQYF. The CDR3 nucleotides are TGTGCCAGCAGTTTATCCTGGGGGCCACACTACGAGCAGTACTTC.

The V and J genes are TRBV6-5 and TRBJ2-3; 10 nucleotides align to TRBD1. CDR3 size: 16 residues. In germline, CDR1 is MNHEY, CDR2 SVGAGI. With V trimmed by 3 bases and J by 3 bases, 6 bases remained unmatched. The CDR3 DNA follows: TGTGCCAGCAGTTATTCGGACAGGGGGATAACAGATACGCAGTATTTT. Translated, it gives CASSYSDRGITDTQYF.

This rearrangement joins TRBV7-2 to TRBJ2-7, with TRBD2 identical over 11 bases. Per the germline V gene, CDR1 is SGHTA and CDR2 is FQGNSA. V lost 2 bases and J lost 3; bases outside the gene matches: 3. The CDR3 totals 15 residues. The DNA of the CDR3 is TGTGCCAGCAGCTTAATAGCGGGAGGGCTCTACGAGCAGTACTTC. The encoded protein is CASSLIAGGLYEQYF. Variable domain in full (rest from reference TRBV7-2 and TRBJ2-7): GAGVSQSPSNKVTEKGKDVELRCDPISGHTALYWYRQSLGQGLEFLIYFQGNSAPDKSGLPSDRFSAERTGGSVSTLTIQRTQQEDSAVYLCASSLIAGGLYEQYFGPGTRLTVT.

In its sample, this clone was seen a few times. V gene TRBV4-1 combines with J gene TRBJ1-1; the D is unclear. This CDR3 comprises 17 residues. Trimming stripped 0 bases from V and 0 bases from J, with 14 bases between. The germline gives CDR1 MGHRA, CDR2 YSYEKL. CDR3 DNA sequence: TGCGCCAGCAGCCAAGATGCGCGAACCACCATGAACACTGAAGCTTTCTTT. It translates to CASSQDARTTMNTEAFF.

With regard to this clone: The sample has other DNA sequences that encode this CDR3 too. Here the CDR3 DNA reads TGTGCCAGCAGCTTAGCGCTGGACGAGCAGTACTTC. Protein: CASSLALDEQYF. V gene TRBV7-9 combines with J gene TRBJ2-7; the D is unclear. The CDR3 runs 12 residues. The germline V gene encodes CDR1 SEHNR and CDR2 FQNEAQ (reference sequence). The V end lost 0 bases, the J end lost 5 bases, and 5 bases lay between the germline ends. The variable domain in full, with the rest retrieved from reference TRBV7-9 and TRBJ2-7, is DTGVSQNPRHKITKRGQNVTFRCDPISEHNRLYWYRQTLGQGPEFLTYFQNEAQLEKSRLLSDRFSAERPKGSFSTLEIQRTEQGDSAMYLCASSLALDEQYFGPGTRLTVT.

The V gene is TRBV4-2, the J gene TRBJ2-2; D remains unclear. Between the trimmed V and J ends, which lost 5 bases and 6 bases, there was a span of 13 bases. CDR1 is LGHNA, CDR2 YNFKEQ, per germline. The CDR3 covers 14 residues. CDR3 nucleotide sequence: TGTGCCAGCAGCGATTTGAGTACCCCCGGGGAGCTGTTTTTT. This translates into CASSDLSTPGELFF.

On this clone: The identical CDR3 is also encoded by other nucleotide sequences in the sample. The chain recombines TRBV27 with TRBJ2-2; D might be TRBD2 (5 bases). V shed 0 bases and J shed 5 bases, with 7 bases lying between them. CDR1 MNHEY and CDR2 SMNVEV come from the germline V gene (reference sequence). The CDR3 spans 14 residues. The CDR3 DNA reads TGTGCCAGCAGTTTATCATCGGGAACCGGGGAGCTGTTTTTT. The encoded protein is CASSLSSGTGELFF.

The chain employs TRBV28 and TRBJ1-1; D perhaps matches TRBD1 (5 bases). Germline loops: CDR1 MDHEN, CDR2 SYDVKM. Trimming removed 7 bases from V and 2 bases from J, with 20 bases in between. This CDR3 contains 16 residues. CDR3 residues: CASKPLGEGFNTEAFF. CDR3 DNA: TGTGCCAGCAAACCCCTAGGGGAGGGGTTTAACACTGAAGCTTTCTTT.

The gene calls are TRBV7-9 and TRBJ2-7, with D unclear. V gave up 3 bases and J gave up 0 bases, with 15 bases separating them. Germline-derived CDR1 and CDR2 are SEHNR and FQNEAQ (reference sequence). This CDR3 has 16 residues. The CDR3 is CASSFPSGGSSYEQYF. The CDR3 DNA reads as TGTGCCAGCAGCTTCCCCTCGGGCGGCAGCTCCTACGAGCAGTACTTC.

The CDR3 spells CATHPGEGPTEAFF. The CDR3 bases are TGTGCCACCCACCCGGGCGAGGGGCCCACTGAAGCTTTCTTT. This chain links TRBV7-8 with TRBJ1-1, with a weak D call TRBD1 (5 bases). Trimming pared 10 bases from V and 4 bases from J, leaving 19 bases between. Germline V gene sequence: CDR1 SGHVS, CDR2 FQNEAQ. The CDR3 has 14 amino acids.

As regards this clone: Other DNA sequences in the sample encode the same CDR3. The chain has TRBV18 and TRBJ1-3; D gene unclear. The germline CDR1 and CDR2 sequences are KGHSH and LQKENI. The CDR3 is 15 amino acids. Trimming cost V 2 bases and J 1 base, with 9 bases left between them. CDR3 sequence (DNA): TGTGCCAGCTCACCAGGACCCGGATCTGGAAACACCATATATTTT. Translated, it gives CASSPGPGSGNTIYF. Using reference TRBV18 and TRBJ1-3 for the parts outside the CDR3, the full variable domain is NAGVMQNPRHLVRRRGQEARLRCSPMKGHSHVYWYRQLPEEGLKFMVYLQKENIIDESGMPKERFSAEFPKEGPSILRIQQVVRGDSAAYFCASSPGPGSGNTIYFGEGSWLTVV.

This sequence joins TRBV9 and TRBJ1-3, with D possibly matching TRBD1 (6 bases). Germline-derived CDR1 and CDR2 are SGDLS and YYNGEE. Deletions cut 4 bases from V and 0 bases from J, with 17 bases between. This CDR3 has 17 residues. The CDR3 nucleotides are TGTGCCAGCAGCCACCCGAGACAGGATAGCTCTGGAAACACCATATATTTT. This translates into CASSHPRQDSSGNTIYF.

Notes on this clone: The sample holds other DNA sequences that translate to the same CDR3. This chain uses TRBV19 with TRBJ2-7, with 10 positions matching TRBD1. This CDR3 spans 14 amino acids. CDR1 and CDR2 from the germline V gene are LNHDA and SQIVND (reference sequence). V lost 5 bases to trimming and J lost 3 bases; unmatched junction nucleotides: 4. The CDR3 region is CASSPRTGGYEQYF. In DNA form, the CDR3 reads TGTGCCAGTAGTCCCCGGACAGGGGGCTACGAGCAGTACTTC.

The sample holds a few counts of this clone. Other DNA sequences from this sample encode an identical CDR3 as well. The rearrangement joins TRBV11-2 to TRBJ2-2, with D unresolved. The CDR3 contains 13 residues. V was pared by 2 bases and J by 5 bases, with 6 bases between. Germline V gene lookup returns CDR1 SGHAT and CDR2 FQNNGV. CDR3 sequence reads: CASSLWNTGELFF. The CDR3 DNA reads as TGTGCCAGCAGCTTATGGAATACCGGGGAGCTGTTTTTT.

This clone was observed once. This rearrangement joins TRBV4-3 to TRBJ2-1; D ambiguous. V lost 1 base and J lost 7, with 5 bases in between. The CDR3 covers 12 residues. Germline values: CDR1 LGHNA, CDR2 YSLEER. The CDR3 here is CASSQGLNEQFF. CDR3 DNA sequence: TGCGCCAGCAGCCAAGGGCTTAATGAGCAGTTCTTC.

Note on this clone: Other DNA sequences in this sample translate to the same CDR3. The rearrangement links TRBV7-9 to TRBJ2-1, with D possibly TRBD2 on 6 matching bases. V lost 1 base and J 4 bases, leaving 8 bases between the germline ends. The CDR3 is 14 amino acids. CDR1 SEHNR and CDR2 FQNEAQ come from the germline V gene (reference sequence). In nucleotides, the CDR3 is TGTGCCAGCAGCTTAGATAGCGGTTACAATGAGCAGTTCTTC. As protein: CASSLDSGYNEQFF.

The chain recombines TRBV2 with TRBJ1-2, with 8 bases fitting TRBD1. This CDR3 is 13 amino acids long. Germline trimming cut 6 bases from V and 8 bases from J; bases unmatched to any gene: 8. Looked up from germline, CDR1 is SNHLY and CDR2 is FYNNEI. In nucleotides, the CDR3 is TGTGCCAGCAGAGACAGGGGAGTCAGAGGCTACACCTTC. Amino acid sequence: CASRDRGVRGYTF.

Of note for this clone: The same CDR3 also results from other DNA sequences found in this sample. The V call is TRBV27, the J call TRBJ2-3; TRBD1 matches at 9 bases. V was clipped by 5 bases and J by 1 base; unmatched bases: 4. CDR1 is MNHEY and CDR2 is SMNVEV in the germline V gene (reference sequence). The CDR3 totals 15 residues. The CDR3 region has the DNA TGTGCCAGCAGTCCCCGGACAGGGGGCACAGATACGCAGTATTTT. This translates into CASSPRTGGTDTQYF.

The chain uses TRBV19 and TRBJ1-1, with D maybe TRBD1 (6 bases). The CDR3 totals 13 residues. Germline V gives CDR1 LNHDA, CDR2 SQIVND (reference sequence). V lost 6 bases, J lost 5 bases, and 13 bases lay in between. CDR3 nucleotide sequence: TGTGCCAGTAGGCACCCAGGGGAAACTGAAGCTTTCTTT. Amino acid sequence: CASRHPGETEAFF.

The CDR3, as DNA: TGTGCCAGCAGTGAAGCCCTGCGACAGGGGGCTTCCTACGAGCAGTACTTC. It specifies CASSEALRQGASYEQYF. The chain is built from TRBV6-1 and TRBJ2-7, with 10 bases aligning to TRBD1. V lost 0 bases and J lost 1; bases outside the gene matches: 6. Germline V gives CDR1 MNHNS, CDR2 SASEGT. The length of the CDR3 is 17 residues.

The V gene is TRBV9, the J gene TRBJ2-7; no firm D call. The germline gives CDR1 SGDLS, CDR2 YYNGEE. Trimming took 0 bases from V and 2 from J, leaving 9 bases between them. There are 14 residues in the CDR3. The CDR3 DNA follows: TGTGCCAGCAGCGTAGCTGGAGTCCCCTACGAGCAGTACTTC. It codes for CASSVAGVPYEQYF.